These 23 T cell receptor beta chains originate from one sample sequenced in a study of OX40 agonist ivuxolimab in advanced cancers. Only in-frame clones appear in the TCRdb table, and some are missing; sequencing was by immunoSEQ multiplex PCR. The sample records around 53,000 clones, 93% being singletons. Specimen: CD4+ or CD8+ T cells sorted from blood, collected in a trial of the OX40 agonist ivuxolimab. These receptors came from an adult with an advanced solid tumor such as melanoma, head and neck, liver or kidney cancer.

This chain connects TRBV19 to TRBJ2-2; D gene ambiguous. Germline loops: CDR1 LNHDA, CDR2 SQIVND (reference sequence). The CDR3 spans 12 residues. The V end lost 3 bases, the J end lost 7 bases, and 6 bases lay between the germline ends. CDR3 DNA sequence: TGTGCCAGTAGTATTCCCGGCGGGGAGCTGTTTTTT. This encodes CASSIPGGELFF. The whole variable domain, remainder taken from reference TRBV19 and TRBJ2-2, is DGGITQSPKYLFRKEGQNVTLSCEQNLNHDAMYWYRQDPGQGLRLIYYSQIVNDFQKGDIAEGYSVSREKKESFPLTVTSAQKNPTAFYLCASSIPGGELFFGEGSRLTVL.

CDR3 sequence: CARTTREYFVNNQPQHF. CDR3 DNA sequence: TGCGCCCGAACCACCCGGGAATATTTCGTCAACAATCAGCCCCAGCATTTT. The gene calls are TRBV10-1 and TRBJ1-5; D not certain. The germline gives CDR1 WNHNN, CDR2 SYGVQD (reference sequence). The V gene lost 11 bases and the J gene lost 3 bases, with 26 bases spanning the gap. This CDR3 spans 17 amino acids.

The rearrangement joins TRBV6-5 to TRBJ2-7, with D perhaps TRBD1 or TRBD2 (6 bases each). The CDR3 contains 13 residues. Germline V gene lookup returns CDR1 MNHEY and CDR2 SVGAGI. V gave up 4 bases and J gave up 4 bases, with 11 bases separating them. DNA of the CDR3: TGTGCCAGCAGTTTCGGAGGGGGGTACGAGCAGTACTTC. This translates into CASSFGGGYEQYF.

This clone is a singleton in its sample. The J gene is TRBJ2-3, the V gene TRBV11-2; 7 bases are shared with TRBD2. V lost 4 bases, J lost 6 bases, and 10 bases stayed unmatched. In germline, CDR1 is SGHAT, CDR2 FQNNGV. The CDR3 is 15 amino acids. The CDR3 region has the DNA TGTGCCAGCAGCTCCTTCGGGGGGAGGGGTGATACGCAGTATTTT. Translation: CASSSFGGRGDTQYF.

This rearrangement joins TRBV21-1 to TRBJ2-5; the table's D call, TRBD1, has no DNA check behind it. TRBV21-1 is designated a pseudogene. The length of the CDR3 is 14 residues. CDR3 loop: CASSDRDSPATQYF. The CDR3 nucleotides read TGTGCCAGCAGCGACCGGGACAGCCCCGCGACCCAGTACTTC.

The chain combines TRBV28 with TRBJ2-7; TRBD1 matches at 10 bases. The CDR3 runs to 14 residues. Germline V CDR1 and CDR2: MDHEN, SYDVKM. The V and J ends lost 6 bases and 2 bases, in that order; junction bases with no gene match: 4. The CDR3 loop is CASRRDRGTYEQYF. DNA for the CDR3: TGTGCCAGCAGGAGGGACAGGGGTACCTACGAGCAGTACTTC.

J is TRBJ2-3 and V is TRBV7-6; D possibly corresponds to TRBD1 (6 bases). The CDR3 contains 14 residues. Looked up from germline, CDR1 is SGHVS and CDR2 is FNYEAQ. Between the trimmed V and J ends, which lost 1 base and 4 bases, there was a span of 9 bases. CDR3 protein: CASSLDRVSDTQYF. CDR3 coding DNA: TGTGCCAGCAGCTTAGACAGGGTCTCAGATACGCAGTATTTT.

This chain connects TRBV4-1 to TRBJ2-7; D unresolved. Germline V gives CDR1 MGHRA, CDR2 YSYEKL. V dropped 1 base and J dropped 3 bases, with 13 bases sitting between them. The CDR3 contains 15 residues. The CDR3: CASSQVQKHYYEQYF. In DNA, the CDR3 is TGCGCCAGCAGCCAAGTTCAGAAGCATTACTACGAGCAGTACTTC.

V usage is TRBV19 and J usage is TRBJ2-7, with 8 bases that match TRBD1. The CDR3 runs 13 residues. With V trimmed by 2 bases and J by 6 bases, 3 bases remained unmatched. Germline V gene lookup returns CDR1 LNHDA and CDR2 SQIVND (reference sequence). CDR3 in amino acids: CASSIIQGAEQYF. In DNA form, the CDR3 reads TGTGCCAGTAGTATAATTCAGGGGGCCGAGCAGTACTTC.

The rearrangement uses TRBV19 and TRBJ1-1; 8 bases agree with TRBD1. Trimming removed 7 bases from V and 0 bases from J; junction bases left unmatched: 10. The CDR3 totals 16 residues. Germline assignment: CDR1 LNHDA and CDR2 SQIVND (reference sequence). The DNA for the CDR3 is TGTGCCAGTAAAATGGGACAGGACTCCATGAACACTGAAGCTTTCTTT. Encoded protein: CASKMGQDSMNTEAFF.

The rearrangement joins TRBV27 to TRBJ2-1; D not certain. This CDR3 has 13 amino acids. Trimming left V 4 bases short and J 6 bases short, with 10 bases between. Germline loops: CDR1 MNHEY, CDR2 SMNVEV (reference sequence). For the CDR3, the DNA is TGTGCCAGCAGTTACTCGGGCACCAATGAGCAGTTCTTC. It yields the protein CASSYSGTNEQFF.

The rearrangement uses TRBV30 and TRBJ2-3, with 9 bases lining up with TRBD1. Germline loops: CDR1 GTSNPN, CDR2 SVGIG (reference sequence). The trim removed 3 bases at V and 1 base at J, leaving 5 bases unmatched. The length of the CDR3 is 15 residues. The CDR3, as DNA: TGTGCCTGGAGAATGGGGGACAGGGGCACAGATACGCAGTATTTT. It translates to CAWRMGDRGTDTQYF.

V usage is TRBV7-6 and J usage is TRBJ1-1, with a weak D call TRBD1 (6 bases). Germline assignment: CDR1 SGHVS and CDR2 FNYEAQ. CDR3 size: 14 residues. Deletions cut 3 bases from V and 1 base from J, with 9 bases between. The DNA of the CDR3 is TGTGCCAGCAGCTTGGACAGAGCGAACACTGAAGCTTTCTTT. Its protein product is CASSLDRANTEAFF.

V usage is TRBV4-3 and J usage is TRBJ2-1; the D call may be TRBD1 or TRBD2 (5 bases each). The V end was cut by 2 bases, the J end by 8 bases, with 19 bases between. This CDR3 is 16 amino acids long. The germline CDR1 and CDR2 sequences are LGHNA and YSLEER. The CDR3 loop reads CASSQTQDSLVDEQFF. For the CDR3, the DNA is TGCGCCAGCAGCCAAACACAGGACTCGTTAGTCGATGAGCAGTTCTTC.

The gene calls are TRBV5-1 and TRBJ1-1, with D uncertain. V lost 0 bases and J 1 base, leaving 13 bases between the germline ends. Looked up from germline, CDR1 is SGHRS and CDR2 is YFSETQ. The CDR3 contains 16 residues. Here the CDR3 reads CASSLVKDVANTEAFF. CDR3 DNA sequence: TGCGCCAGCAGCTTGGTAAAAGACGTGGCGAACACTGAAGCTTTCTTT.

The CDR3 sequence is CASSYSWREDHNEQFF. In DNA, the CDR3 is TGTGCCAGCAGTTACTCATGGCGGGAGGACCACAATGAGCAGTTCTTC. The rearrangement uses TRBV6-6 and TRBJ2-1; TRBD2 aligns across 8 bases. V gave up 0 bases and J gave up 5 bases; unmatched junction bases: 6. CDR1 and CDR2 from the germline V gene are MNHNY and SVGAGI (reference sequence). The CDR3 has 16 residues.

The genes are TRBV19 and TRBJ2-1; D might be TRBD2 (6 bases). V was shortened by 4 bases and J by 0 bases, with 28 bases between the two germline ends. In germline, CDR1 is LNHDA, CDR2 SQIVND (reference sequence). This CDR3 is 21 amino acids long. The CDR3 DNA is TGTGCCAGTAGTAAATCGGGCCAGGGACTTTCGGACTTCGGCTCCTACAATGAGCAGTTCTTC. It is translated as CASSKSGQGLSDFGSYNEQFF.

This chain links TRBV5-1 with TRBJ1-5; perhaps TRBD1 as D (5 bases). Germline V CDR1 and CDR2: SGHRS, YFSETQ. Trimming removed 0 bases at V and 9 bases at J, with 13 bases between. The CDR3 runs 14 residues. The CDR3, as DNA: TGCGCCAGCAGCTTGGAGGACGGGACGGGGCCCCAGCATTTT. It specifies CASSLEDGTGPQHF.

This chain's CDR3 is CASNDPYQGAREQYF. The CDR3 DNA reads as TGTGCCAGCAATGACCCGTATCAGGGGGCGCGAGAGCAGTACTTC. The chain links TRBV6-1 to TRBJ2-7; 8 bases align to TRBD1. The junction had 15 bases not matched to a gene; V was cut back by 7 bases and J by 7 bases. CDR1 is MNHNS, CDR2 SASEGT, per germline. This CDR3 contains 15 residues.

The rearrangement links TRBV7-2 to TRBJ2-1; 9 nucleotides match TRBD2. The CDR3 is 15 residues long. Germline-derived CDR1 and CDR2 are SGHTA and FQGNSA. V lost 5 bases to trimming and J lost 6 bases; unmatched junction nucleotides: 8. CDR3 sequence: CASSPLAGKANEQFF. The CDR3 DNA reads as TGTGCCAGCAGCCCTCTAGCGGGAAAGGCCAATGAGCAGTTCTTC.

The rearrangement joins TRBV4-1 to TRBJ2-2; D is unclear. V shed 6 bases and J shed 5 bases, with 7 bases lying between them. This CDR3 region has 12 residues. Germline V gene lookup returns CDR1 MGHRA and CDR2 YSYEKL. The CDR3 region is CASRRGTGELFF. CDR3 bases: TGCGCCAGCAGAAGAGGTACCGGGGAGCTGTTTTTT.

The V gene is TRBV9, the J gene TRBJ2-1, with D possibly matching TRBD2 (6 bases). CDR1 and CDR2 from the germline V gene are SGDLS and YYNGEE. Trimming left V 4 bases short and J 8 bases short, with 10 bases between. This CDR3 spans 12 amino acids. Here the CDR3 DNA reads TGTGCCAGCAGCCCCTCGGGGGATGAGCAGTTCTTC. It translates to CASSPSGDEQFF.

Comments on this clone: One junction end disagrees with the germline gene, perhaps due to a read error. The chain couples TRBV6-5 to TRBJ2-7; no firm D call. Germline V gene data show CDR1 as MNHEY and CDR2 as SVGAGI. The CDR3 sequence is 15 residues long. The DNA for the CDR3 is TGTGCCAGCACAGATCGCCCTCCCACCCTACGAGCGTTGGTCTTC. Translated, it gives CASTDRPPTLRALVF.